This TCR beta chain comes out of a study of blood T cell repertoires in COVID-19. Whole-study context: The United States, Italy and Spain provided the acute and convalescent COVID-19 samples. T cells, B-cell-depleted T cells, or PBMCs provided the cDNA or gDNA that served as material.

Data came from immunoSEQ multiplex PCR; TCRdb stores just in-frame clones and leaves some out. The data show approximately 100,000 clones, with around 87% seen just once and about 34% held by the top ten. In germline, CDR1 is SEHNR, CDR2 FQNEAQ (reference sequence). V lost 5 bases and J 2 bases, leaving 12 bases between the germline ends. The CDR3 has 14 amino acids. J is TRBJ1-1 and V is TRBV7-9; tentative D call: TRBD1 (6 bases). Sequenced: peripheral blood. This TCR derives from a woman older than 75 with acute or convalescent COVID-19. The CDR3 sequence is CASSLGQINTEAFF. The CDR3 DNA reads as TGTGCCAGCAGCCTCGGACAGATTAACACTGAAGCTTTCTTT.